This TCR beta chain was sequenced during a study of Graves' ophthalmopathy and Graves' hyperthyroidism. Notes on the study in general: For predicting ophthalmopathy progression, the model had almost 71% sensitivity and roughly 76% specificity.

There are 13 residues in the CDR3. V lost 2 bases and J 6 bases, leaving 8 bases between the germline ends. The germline CDR1 and CDR2 sequences are SGHDT and YYEEEE. CDR3 regions of TCR beta were amplified from RNA transcripts. Second-round multiplex PCR came after first-round RT-PCR with HTBI primers. One entry per CDR3 protein results from TCRdb running MiXCR on the multiplex PCR reads. The data contain over a million distinct CDR3 sequences, roughly two fifths of them seen just once; the ten biggest clones take up 11%. A word on this clonotype: Its antigen is currently unknown.

The TCR originated in an adult man with Graves' hyperthyroidism. Sequenced: peripheral blood or thyroid tissue (not recorded which). The genes are TRBV5-6 and TRBJ1-4; D is unresolved. CDR3 protein: CASSFGRDEKLFF. The CDR3 coding sequence is TGTGCCAGCAGCTTCGGGCGAGATGAAAAACTGTTTTTT.